This TCR beta chain was recorded in a study of cytotoxic CD8 clonotypes in ibrutinib-treated CLL (dated by TCRdb to the early 2020s). Concerning the study at large: The cohort included some 14 treatment-naive and around 10 relapsed/refractory patients; roughly 17 were IGHV unmutated. Cryopreserved peripheral blood mononuclear cells were collected at three points: before therapy, at response, and at either sustained remission or disease progression. Response samples were obtained after a median of approximately twelve months of treatment, with a range of about 6 to 40 months. Longitudinal samples were available for about 30% of the 86 trial participants. Patients were still on ibrutinib when every remission and progressive disease sample was collected. Partial responses were observed in 24 patients and complete responses in 2; after a median follow-up of roughly 72 months, remission was maintained in approximately 15 patients and progression was observed in 12. An average of 255,043 productive templates and 94,082 productive rearrangements was obtained per sample.

Each clonotype received, on average, about 10x coverage in deep resolution sequencing performed on a MiSeq, where the target depth lay between 1 in 1 million and 1 in 200,000 T cells. The immunoSEQ hsTCRB Kit was used to generate the TCR beta libraries. As for the authors' bioinformatics: The data were analyzed with ImmunoSEQ Analyzer and ImmunoSEQ Data Assistant, and V, D and J gene assignments followed IMGT definitions. Clonality was computed as one minus normalized Shannon entropy of productive rearrangement frequencies, ranging from 0 to 1. Only overrepresented clonotypes making up at least 0.05% of the repertoire of each patient were included in the public clonotype analysis. Some 13 repertoires from age-matched healthy donors, obtained from immuneACCESS, served as clonality controls. In TCRdb, the immuneACCESS table is reduced to in-frame sequences with V and J assigned. These tables do not hold every clone; where another copy was compared, an unresolved V gene accounts for under half, and the others remain unexplained. V and J calls and clone size are those listed in that table; D and trimming were worked out from the DNA. In this sample the table shows about 130,000 clones, roughly three quarters of which occur a single time. The ten biggest clones cover 9.5% to 15% of the sample.

Study-level results and caveats: Sampling times were not matched between patients in sustained remission and patients whose disease was progressing, and lymph node repertoires were not examined. An increase in clonality was observed at ibrutinib response, with clonality remaining stable during sustained remission and falling back toward baseline at progression. Baseline clonality exceeded that of age-matched healthy donors and correlated strongly with circulating CD8+ T-cell counts. Public clonotypes were found to be uncommon and were observed to contract or remain stable during treatment; the increase in clonality was shown to reflect expansion of private clonotypes at ibrutinib response.

Taken from cysteine to phenylalanine, the CDR3 has 14 residues. The read is trimmed to its CDR3 DNA, 42 bases read in frame from base 1. The germline V gene (reference sequence) supplies CDR1 LNHDA and CDR2 SQIVND. V sheds 3 bases and J sheds 0 bases, leaving 8 bases between their ends. Sample time point, as interpreted from the label and publication: approximately twelve months on ibrutinib. For TCR beta library preparation, about 2 micrograms of genomic DNA were isolated from cryopreserved PBMCs. Longitudinal blood samples from CLL patients receiving ibrutinib monotherapy were subjected to high-throughput TCR beta sequencing. The patients took part in an open-label, single-center phase 2 trial of ibrutinib monotherapy. As to this clone: It lacks a known antigen. No much larger clone exists at a distance of one base, and base qualities are not known.

This sequence was found in a human donor with chronic lymphocytic leukemia. This chain joins TRBV19 to TRBJ1-1, with no confident D gene call. Sequenced material: PBMCs, taken after 12 months of ibrutinib treatment. The CDR3: CASSIPPLNTEAFF. The bases are TGTGCCAGTAGTATTCCCCCGCTGAACACTGAAGCTTTCTTT.